This record concerns one T cell receptor beta chain sequence. The sample belongs to a study of T cell changes during pregnancy in multiple sclerosis. Sequencing used immunoSEQ multiplex PCR; TCRdb keeps in-frame clones, though not all of them. This table has 100,000 or so clones, approximately 92% appearing once. V shed 2 bases, J shed 2 bases, and the junction held 8 bases outside the gene matches. Germline CDR1 SEHNR, CDR2 FQNEAQ (reference sequence). The CDR3 sequence is 18 residues long. The chain combines TRBV7-9 with TRBJ2-4; the match to TRBD1 covers 11 bases. The sequence derives from a female donor with multiple sclerosis, enrolled in a pregnancy study. Specimen: peripheral blood, collected in the first trimester of pregnancy. The CDR3 DNA reads TGTGCCAGCAGCTTAATTGGGACAGGGGGAGTTTCCAAAAACATTCAGTACTTC. Translation gives CASSLIGTGGVSKNIQYF.